The 10 T cell receptor beta chains below come from one sample, sequenced in a study of control samples from healthy donors and cancer patients. TCRdb keeps only in-frame clones here, not all; method: immunoSEQ multiplex PCR. The sample consists of just under 150,000 clones, 91% of them appearing once. The sequencing input was blood. Receptor source: a man aged 25-45 years in good health.

The chain uses TRBV10-1 and TRBJ2-4; D gene ambiguous. CDR1 is WNHNN and CDR2 is SYGVQD in the germline V gene (reference sequence). V dropped 11 bases and J dropped 8 bases, with 10 bases sitting between them. The CDR3 has 10 residues. This chain's CDR3 is CAPRADIQYF. Here the CDR3 DNA reads TGCGCCCCTAGGGCCGACATTCAGTACTTC.

This clone was observed a single time. V and J are TRBV6-2 or TRBV6-3 and TRBJ2-7, with 9 bases that match TRBD1. The J segment lost 0 bases and the V segment lost 4 bases, leaving 4 bases of the junction unmatched. The CDR3 spans 15 residues. Germline V gene sequence: CDR1 MNHEY, CDR2 SVGEGT. The CDR3 loop reads CASSSGTGSSYEQYF. The CDR3 DNA reads as TGTGCCAGCAGTTCCGGGACAGGGTCCTCCTACGAGCAGTACTTC.

The rearrangement joins TRBV29-1 to TRBJ1-1; D unclear. The CDR3 totals 13 residues. The V end was cut by 4 bases, the J end by 0 bases, with 9 bases between. Germline loops: CDR1 SQVTM, CDR2 ANQGSEA. The CDR3 DNA reads as TGCAGCGTTGGTTGGCAGGTGAACACTGAAGCTTTCTTT. Translation: CSVGWQVNTEAFF.

V is TRBV28 and J is TRBJ2-3; TRBD1 matches 7 bases. The CDR3 spans 13 residues. The V gene's germline CDR1 is MDHEN and CDR2 SYDVKM. The J segment lost 3 bases and the V segment lost 6 bases, leaving 3 bases of the junction unmatched. The CDR3 sequence: CASRRQGTDTQYF. The CDR3 DNA reads as TGTGCCAGCAGGCGACAGGGTACAGATACGCAGTATTTT.

The rearrangement uses TRBV6-5 and TRBJ1-5; 10 bases are shared with TRBD1. Germline V gene data show CDR1 as MNHEY and CDR2 as SVGAGI. The V and J ends lost 6 bases and 6 bases, in that order; junction bases with no gene match: 5. This CDR3 comprises 14 residues. The CDR3 here is CASSDRGLSQPQHF. The DNA for the CDR3 is TGTGCCAGCAGCGACAGGGGGCTGAGTCAGCCCCAGCATTTT.

The chain employs TRBV13 and TRBJ2-6, with unresolved D. CDR1 and CDR2 from the germline V gene are PRHDT and FYEKMQ (reference sequence). V lost 0 bases and J 0 bases, leaving 9 bases between the germline ends. CDR3 length: 17 amino acids. CDR3 amino acids: CASSLGQGISGANVLTF. CDR3 DNA sequence: TGTGCCAGCAGCTTAGGCCAAGGGATCTCTGGGGCCAACGTCCTGACTTTC.

This sequence joins TRBV7-3 and TRBJ2-3; possibly TRBD1 or TRBD2 for D (6 bases each). Per germline, CDR1 SGHTA and CDR2 FQGTGA. The V end was cut by 8 bases, the J end by 0 bases, with 21 bases between. The CDR3 is 17 amino acids. CDR3 sequence reads: CASPGRRGPESTDTQYF. As DNA, the CDR3 is TGTGCCAGCCCCGGTCGTCGGGGGCCCGAGAGCACAGATACGCAGTATTTT.

This chain connects TRBV6-1 to TRBJ1-1; D gene unclear. Trimming cost V 0 bases and J 10 bases, with 12 bases left between them. Germline V lookup: CDR1 MNHNS, CDR2 SASEGT. The CDR3 length is 13 residues. CDR3 loop: CASSEAILEGAFF. The DNA for the CDR3 is TGTGCCAGCAGTGAAGCAATCCTCGAGGGAGCTTTCTTT.

This clone was recorded once. The V and J genes are TRBV18 and TRBJ1-6, with D perhaps TRBD1 (5 bases). CDR1 and CDR2 from the germline V gene are KGHSH and LQKENI. Deletions cut 6 bases from V and 7 bases from J, with 13 bases between. The CDR3 is made up of 14 amino acids. Here the CDR3 reads CASSPTERNSPLHF. DNA of the CDR3: TGTGCCAGCTCCCCGACAGAACGGAATTCACCCCTCCACTTT.

As for this clone: Germline is not matched at one junction end, which may reflect a read error. V and J are TRBV7-3 and TRBJ1-4; D perhaps matches TRBD1 (6 bases). Per germline, CDR1 SGHTA and CDR2 FQGTGA. This CDR3 is built from 15 residues. CDR3: CASSLTGSTNEKLFF. CDR3 nucleotide sequence: TGTGCCAGCAGTTTAACAGGGTCGACTAATGAAAAACTGTTTTTT.